In its sample, the clone carrying this TCR beta chain was seen once. CDR1 and CDR2 from the germline V gene are LGHDT and YNNKEL (reference sequence). V lost 5 bases, J lost 15 bases, and 9 bases stayed unmatched. The CDR3 covers 12 residues. The data stem from a study of CD8 T cells in Susac syndrome. With random hexamers, roughly 0.5 to 1 ug RNA was reverse transcribed. TCRdb re-analysed the immunoSEQ multiplex PCR reads in MiXCR, keeping a single row per CDR3 protein. The table lists approximately 150,000 distinct CDR3 sequences, approximately 93% of them singletons. This TCR came from a human donor in good health. This rearrangement joins TRBV3-1 to TRBJ2-2; the match to TRBD1 covers 7 bases. Material for sequencing was CD4+ T cells from PBMCs. The DNA of the CDR3 is TGTGCCAGCAGCTTTAGACAGGGAATGGTGTTTTTT. This codes for CASSFRQGMVFF.